This paragraph covers one T cell receptor (beta chain) sequence. Its antigen is still unknown. No base quality values were provided; no much bigger clone lies one nucleotide off. The data are from a study of blood T cell repertoires in COVID-19 (dated by TCRdb to between 2020 and 2021). Background on the whole study: Samples covering the acute and convalescent phases of COVID-19 were provided by collaborators in the United States, Italy and Spain. The samples were drawn from the first 160 participants of the ongoing ImmuneRACE study and from 1,200 or so subjects provided by 6 global collaborators. The dataset comprised deeply sampled blood TCRbeta repertoires from subjects exposed to, actively infected with, or recovered from COVID-19. The prospective study material was composed of cDNA or gDNA derived from T cells, B-cell-depleted T cells, or PBMCs. The repertoires were released in a freely available public database intended as a resource for research on the immune response to SARS-CoV-2. The sample metadata nearly always contained a de-identified subject ID, COVID-19 status, age in years and sex. Where HLA class I and class II types were available, the types were taken from metadata supplied by the sample provider, not from assay-based typing.

In Seattle, one collaborating source enrolled patients while the infection was active and tracked those patients longitudinally over the course of disease. Collaborating institutions collected whole blood in K2EDTA tubes following their own protocols. Collaborator samples were shipped for TCRbeta analysis as frozen whole blood, isolated PBMCs, or DNA extracted from either sample type. Taken from the germline V gene, the CDR1 and CDR2 loops are SNHLY and FYNNEI. Spanning cysteine to phenylalanine, the CDR3 consists of 11 amino acids. Only the CDR3 portion is preserved as DNA: 33 bases, with reading frame beginning at the first base. Cut back by 7 bases and 3 bases, the V and J ends lie 7 bases apart. Results the study describes overall, beyond this receptor: How much clinical and demographic metadata was included differed by source and by participant, and the metadata was provided uncurated.

TCRbeta CDR3 regions were amplified from genomic DNA by means of the immunoSEQ Assay, a bias-controlled multiplex PCR. Per the authors' processing: The number of nucleated cells in each sample was estimated by amplification of reference gene primers within the assay. To quantify the absolute abundance of each unique TCRbeta CDR3 rearrangement, sequence reads were collapsed and filtered. For each sample, productive Simpson clonality was calculated as the square root of Simpson's diversity index over productive rearrangements. TCRdb limited this immuneACCESS table to in-frame rearrangements with V and J called. A share of clones is missing; checked studies link under half to unresolved V genes, and the rest is unexplained. That table supplies the V and J calls and clone size; D and trimming were determined from the DNA. The sample contains around 200,000 clones, around 85% of them found a single time. About 10% of the sample is taken by the ten largest.

This sequence was found in a woman aged 60 to 75 with COVID-19, enrolled during active disease. The sequence is built from TRBV2 and TRBJ2-7; too little of a D gene remains to name it. Sequencing was carried out using peripheral blood. The nucleotide sequence is given as TGTGCCAGCAAACTAAACTACGAGCAGTACTTC. This is translated as CASKLNYEQYF.